This T cell receptor (beta chain) came from a study of identical twins. Study observations and caveats: Memory repertoires showed no such pattern, whereas abundant cord blood beta clonotypes carried fewer insertions. Partial confounding of zero-insertion analyses by invariant MAIT and iNKT cells was possible. Conclusions were based on cross-sectional statistical analysis, without following the same donors.

This clonotype was picked up a small number of times. The antigen remains unidentified. Everyone who gave samples was a healthy Caucasian. The CDR3 consists of 16 residues. Germline values: CDR1 MNHEY, CDR2 SVGEGT. V was pared by 6 bases and J by 0 bases, with 11 bases of the junction left unmatched. Using its own MiXCR run on the 5' RACE reads, TCRdb lists one record per CDR3 protein. The profile covers 500,000 or so distinct CDR3 sequences, with 12% to 15% appearing a single time and about 0.54% taken by the ten largest. A further study also used this sample, focusing on yellow fever vaccine responses in identical twins.

This clonotype was obtained from a woman in her late teens or twenties in good health. The rearrangement uses TRBV6-2 or TRBV6-3 and TRBJ2-7; 7 nucleotides match TRBD1. Specimen: CD4+ T cells sorted from blood. The CDR3 spells CASSLSRDSNSYEQYF. In DNA, the CDR3 is TGTGCCAGCAGCTTAAGCCGGGACAGCAACTCCTACGAGCAGTACTTC.